This T cell receptor beta chain comes out of a study of vaccination and CD4 T cells after COVID-19 (dated by TCRdb to 2022 to 2024). The study in broad terms: SARS-CoV-2 positivity had been established in the convalescent patients by nasal swab PCR, and mild disease was recorded in several of these patients and severe disease in one. Post-COVID blood samples from convalescent patients were collected a median of around 110 days after diagnosis, with a range of roughly 35 to 180 days. Overlapping spike peptide pools from SARS-CoV-2 and from the common cold coronaviruses HCoV-NL63, HCoV-OC43 and HCoV-229E were used as culture stimuli. The spike-specific CD4+ TCR repertoire was compared before and after mRNA vaccination in approximately ten COVID-19 convalescent patients and several infection-naive healthy vaccine recipients. Each participant got two doses of either the Pfizer-BioNTech BNT162b2 vaccine (n=8) or the Moderna mRNA-1273 vaccine (n=2). Post-vaccine blood samples were obtained a median of roughly 75 days after the second vaccine dose, with a range of about 13 to 250 days. In control cultures, a CEFX viral epitope pool was used as positive control, an HIV-1 Nef peptide pool was used as negative control, or no peptide was added. In the convalescent cohort there were six males and four females, among whom were two Hispanic individuals, seven Caucasians, two Asians and one multiracial person. Overall study outcomes, separate from this receptor: An increase in the median number of SARS-CoV-2-reactive clonotypes from 21 after infection to 38 after vaccination was observed, but the change was not found to be significant. Among the post-vaccine SARS-CoV-2-reactive clones in convalescent patients, a median 86.3% showed up only after vaccination, which suggests vaccine-specific priming. Only a relatively small number of convalescent patients were included in the study, and early timepoints following natural infection were not analyzed. Nearly all vaccine-specific clones in convalescent patients (304 of 307) were mono-reactive for SARS-CoV-2 spike rather than cross-reactive with common cold coronaviruses.

Reading the label with the study, this specimen's treatment or condition is: roughly nine-day PBMC culture with coronavirus spike peptide pools or control peptides (ViraFEST assay). The ViraFEST assay was used in the study, in which antigen-specific T cells were expanded with peptide pools and expanded clonotypes were subsequently identified by TCR sequencing. The convalescent patients' positive SARS-CoV-2 PCR tests were from March to December 2020, which was before the Alpha, Beta and Delta variants emerged in the United States. Two million PBMCs per well were cultured in IMDM with approximately 5.5% human AB serum and 8 to 10 IU/ml IL-2, plus 10 ug/ml peptide pools. On days 3 and 7, half of the culture medium was replaced with fresh IL-2-containing medium. After 10 to 11 days of culture, CD4+ T cells were isolated by negative selection using the EasySep CD4+ T cell isolation kit. Ficoll-Paque Plus gradient centrifugation was used to isolate PBMCs from whole blood, and the isolated PBMCs were then either used fresh or cryopreserved at -140C. Triplicate wells were generally used for each culture condition.

The library was made by PCR. DNA from cultured CD4+ T cells underwent TCR sequencing with the Oncomine TCR Beta short-read assay at the Johns Hopkins FTIC core. The QIAamp micro DNA kit was used to extract genomic DNA from the cultured CD4+ T cells. Oncomine TCR Beta libraries from cultured CD4+ T cells were pooled using unique dual indexes and sequenced on an Illumina iSeq 100. Per the authors' processing: Non-productive sequences were removed, and CDR3s not starting with C, not ending with F or W, or shorter than 7 amino acids were discarded. The MANAFEST web application identified antigen-specific clonotypes by comparing peptide-stimulated wells against reference wells and other culture wells. An FDR below 0.05, an odds ratio above 5, and a productive frequency above 0.1% in at least two of three replicate wells were required for clones to be considered positive. A clonotype was classed as cross-reactive if the clonotype showed significant expansion both in SARS-CoV-2 spike wells and in at least one common cold coronavirus spike condition. CDR3 homology was assessed with Levenshtein distances (stringdist) and unrooted phylogenetic trees (ape) in R version 3.6.1. TCRdb itself trimmed the public reads at Q25 with fastp, ran MiXCR and retained productive beta chains. Merged by CDR3 protein, the rows form single entries marked with the most common genes and DNA. These V and J calls rely on TCRdb rather than the paper's analysis. This sample has 9,500 to 15,000 distinct CDR3 sequences in its table, and roughly 60% of those were observed once. Of the sample, around 8% falls within the top ten clones.

As encoded in the germline V gene, CDR1 is SNHLY while CDR2 is FYNNEI. Here V drops 6 bases and J drops 5 bases, and the junction holds 11 bases not matched to any gene. Reading from cysteine to phenylalanine, the CDR3 counts 15 amino acids. The only DNA kept is the CDR3, 45 bases in frame from the first base. This clonotype was seen only a few times. Its target antigen remains unknown. No base quality information exists; no much larger clone differs at one position. The source material was CD4+ T cells from blood, cultured in vitro. This TCR was recovered from a human donor who had recovered from COVID-19. The chain joins TRBV2 to TRBJ2-5; 8 bases in between match TRBD2. The CDR3 loop reads CASSAQRAGAETQYF. DNA sequence: TGTGCCAGCAGCGCCCAGCGAGCGGGAGCGGAGACCCAGTACTTC. Joined to the reference TRBV2 and TRBJ2-5 proteins, this CDR3 gives the full variable domain: EPEVTQTPSHQVTQMGQEVILRCVPISNHLYFYWYRQILGQKVEFLVSFYNNEISEKSEIFDDQFSVERPDGSNFTLKIRSTKLEDSAMYFCASSAQRAGAETQYFGPGTRLLVL.